Only a few counts were recorded for the clone carrying this T cell receptor beta chain. In the authors' workflow: Estimates of nucleated cell counts were drawn from the amplification of reference gene primers. The repertoire was sequenced with immunoSEQ multiplex PCR; TCRdb's copy has only in-frame clones and lacks some. V and J calls and clone size follow that table, whereas D and trimming were derived from the DNA. The sample has around 78,000 clones; around four fifths are singletons. The source of the sample is a study of blood T cell repertoires in COVID-19. Looking at the study overall: Samples of COVID-19 (acute and convalescent) were obtained from the United States, Italy and Spain.

Trimming took off 3 bases at V and 1 base at J, with 7 bases between the two ends. The CDR3 runs 14 residues. Germline V CDR1 and CDR2: MNHEY, SMNVEV (reference sequence). The J gene is TRBJ1-5, the V gene TRBV27, with D unresolved. The clonotype was recovered from a human donor in a cohort sampled during active COVID-19. Sequencing was carried out using peripheral blood. The DNA for the CDR3 is TGTGCCAGCAGTTTTGGGAGGAGCAATCAGCCCCAGCATTTT. Protein: CASSFGRSNQPQHF.